The 15 T cell receptor beta chains below come from one sample, sequenced in a study of T cells in Graves' hyperthyroidism and ophthalmopathy. The investigators amplified TCR beta CDR3 regions from RNA transcripts. First-round RT-PCR targeting the TCR CDR3 was performed with the HTBI primer set. TCRdb analysed the multiplex PCR reads with MiXCR anew, one entry per CDR3 protein. The sample yields about 560,000 distinct CDR3 sequences, 15% to 18% seen once. Sequenced: blood. All receptors derive from a woman in her twenties or thirties with Graves' hyperthyroidism.

V gene TRBV20-1 combines with J gene TRBJ1-2, with D possibly being TRBD1 (5 bases). This CDR3 spans 13 amino acids. CDR1 is DFQATT, CDR2 SNEGSKA, per germline (reference sequence). V lost 6 bases and J 4 bases, leaving 15 bases between the germline ends. This CDR3 reads CSASTQAAYGYTF. DNA for the CDR3: TGCAGTGCCAGTACACAGGCGGCCTATGGCTACACCTTC.

Ten or more counts support this clonotype. The chain carries TRBV4-3 and TRBJ1-2; D not resolved. The CDR3 consists of 14 residues. Germline CDR1 reads LGHNA; CDR2 reads YSLEER. Trimming left V 3 bases short and J 2 bases short, with 10 bases between. CDR3 nucleotides: TGCGCCAGCAGCCATGGGGAAGCAAACTATGGCTACACCTTC. This codes for CASSHGEANYGYTF.

This clonotype was seen ten or more times. The chain is built from TRBV28 and TRBJ2-1; 14 bases are a match to TRBD2. Germline V gene data show CDR1 as MDHEN and CDR2 as SYDVKM. J was trimmed by 0 bases and V by 4 bases; bases with no gene match: 11. The CDR3 spans 20 residues. DNA of the CDR3: TGTGCCAGCAGTTACCCCGAGGGGGGACTAGCGGGAGTCTCCTACAATGAGCAGTTCTTC. It codes for CASSYPEGGLAGVSYNEQFF.

This clonotype was counted only a few times. The J gene is TRBJ2-2, the V gene TRBV5-4; tentative D call: TRBD2 (5 bases). Germline CDR1 reads SGHNT; CDR2 reads YYREEE (reference sequence). V was trimmed by 0 bases and J by 6 bases, leaving 9 bases between them. The length of the CDR3 is 14 residues. The CDR3 nucleotides read TGTGCCAGCAGCTTGGGAGGAGGTCCCGGGGAGCTGTTTTTT. Translation: CASSLGGGPGELFF. Full variable domain (outside the CDR3, taken from reference TRBV5-4 and TRBJ2-2): ETGVTQSPTHLIKTRGQQVTLRCSSQSGHNTVSWYQQALGQGPQFIFQYYREEENGRGNFPPRFSGLQFPNYSSELNVNALELDDSALYLCASSLGGGPGELFFGEGSRLTVL.

Turning to this clonotype: This may be a read error: a much more frequent sequence differs by one nucleotide. The chain couples TRBV6-5 to TRBJ2-1; a possible D gene is TRBD2 (5 bases). Germline V gene data show CDR1 as MNHEY and CDR2 as SVGAGI. V shed 2 bases and J shed 4 bases, with 15 bases lying between them. This CDR3 comprises 16 residues. Here the CDR3 DNA reads TGTGCCAGCAGTTACACTAGAGGAAGAATTTACAATGAGCAGTTCTTC. This codes for CASSYTRGRIYNEQFF.

This clonotype was counted between two and nine times. This sequence joins TRBV6-2 or TRBV6-3 and TRBJ2-7; possibly TRBD1 for D (5 bases). The V and J ends lost 1 base and 5 bases respectively, with 15 bases between them. Germline CDR1 reads MNHEY; CDR2 reads SVGEGT. The CDR3 is made up of 15 amino acids. The CDR3 loop reads CASSYLTRVVDEQYF. Written as DNA, the CDR3 is TGTGCCAGCAGTTACTTAACCAGGGTGGTCGACGAGCAGTACTTC.

Many counts were recorded for this clonotype. The chain has TRBV7-2 and TRBJ2-3; no reliable D call. The V end was cut by 5 bases, the J end by 3 bases, with 6 bases between. There are 12 residues in the CDR3. CDR1 and CDR2 from the germline V gene are SGHTA and FQGNSA. CDR3 residues: CASSPFTDTQYF. The CDR3, as DNA: TGTGCCAGCAGCCCTTTTACAGATACGCAGTATTTT.

V usage is TRBV10-1 and J usage is TRBJ2-1; 9 bases map to TRBD2. The V gene end was trimmed by 0 bases and the J gene end by 7 bases; junction bases not matched to a gene: 7. Per the germline V gene, CDR1 is WNHNN and CDR2 is SYGVQD (reference sequence). The CDR3 is 16 amino acids. CDR3 sequence: CASSESTSGLTNEQFF. Written as DNA, the CDR3 is TGCGCCAGCAGTGAGTCGACTAGCGGCTTAACGAATGAGCAGTTCTTC.

A note on this clonotype: Given a much more abundant clone one base away, this may be a read error. The rearrangement links TRBV20-1 to TRBJ2-7, with D hard to call. The CDR3 contains 16 residues. The germline V gene has CDR1 DFQATT and CDR2 SNEGSKA (reference sequence). Trimming removed 0 bases at V and 0 bases at J, with 15 bases between. The CDR3 bases are TGCAGTGCTAGAGATCCTGGTAGCTACTACTCCTACGAGCAGTACTTC. Amino acids: CSARDPGSYYSYEQYF.

This clonotype was detected ten times or more. The rearrangement links TRBV3-1 to TRBJ1-3; D ambiguous. Trimming shortened V by 2 bases and J by 0 bases, and 2 bases separated the two germline ends. This CDR3 region has 13 residues. Germline CDR1 is LGHDT and CDR2 is YNNKEL (reference sequence). The CDR3 DNA reads TGTGCCAGCAGCCAAATCTCTGGAAACACCATATATTTT. Translated: CASSQISGNTIYF.

This clonotype came up many times. The rearrangement links TRBV28 to TRBJ2-5, with 7 bases matching TRBD2. This CDR3 comprises 14 residues. Looked up from germline, CDR1 is MDHEN and CDR2 is SYDVKM. V gave up 3 bases and J gave up 2 bases; unmatched junction bases: 3. CDR3 amino acids: CASSFGGSQETQYF. The CDR3 DNA follows: TGTGCCAGCAGTTTCGGGGGGTCGCAAGAGACCCAGTACTTC.

This clonotype was observed at least ten times. The genes are TRBV2 and TRBJ1-1, with no clear D. This CDR3 is 11 amino acids long. V gave up 6 bases and J gave up 7 bases, with 9 bases separating them. CDR1 SNHLY and CDR2 FYNNEI come from the germline V gene. In DNA form, the CDR3 reads TGTGCCAGCAGGGTCCCAGGTGAAGCTTTCTTT. This translates into CASRVPGEAFF.

There are many counts of this clonotype. CDR3 protein: CASLRTSGDLNTDTQYF. The CDR3 DNA follows: TGTGCCAGCCTCAGGACTAGCGGTGACCTTAACACAGATACGCAGTATTTT. The chain employs TRBV6-1 and TRBJ2-3; TRBD2 agrees at 10 bases. Germline V lookup: CDR1 MNHNS, CDR2 SASEGT. V gave up 8 bases and J gave up 2 bases; unmatched junction bases: 13. CDR3 size: 17 residues.

The V call is TRBV7-7, the J call TRBJ2-2, with D possibly TRBD1 on 5 matching bases. Germline V gene sequence: CDR1 SSHAT, CDR2 FNYEAQ (reference sequence). The CDR3 covers 16 residues. V was shortened by 3 bases and J by 6 bases, with 17 bases between the two germline ends. The CDR3 DNA is TGTGCCAGCAGCTTTTCAGGGATCCCAACCGCCGGGGAGCTGTTTTTT. This translates into CASSFSGIPTAGELFF.

The J gene is TRBJ2-6, the V gene TRBV20-1; no definite D call. The CDR3 is 15 amino acids. The germline V gene has CDR1 DFQATT and CDR2 SNEGSKA (reference sequence). The V end lost 3 bases, the J end lost 4 bases, and 13 bases lay between the germline ends. As DNA, the CDR3 is TGCAGTGCTAGTATTGACCGCGTCGGGGCCAACGTCCTGACTTTC. This encodes CSASIDRVGANVLTF.